This T cell receptor (beta chain) was sequenced during a study of cytomegalovirus exposure and HLA in healthy donors. Study-level points and caveats: CMV serostatus was the sole immune exposure information available.

In the case of this clone: What it binds is not known.

CDR3 length equals 15 residues. Germline V gene lookup returns CDR1 MNHNS and CDR2 SASEGT. Trimming took 7 bases from V and 3 from J, leaving 18 bases between them. This PCR relied on a set of 60 Vbeta primers and 13 Jbeta primers. Profiling relied on immunoSEQ multiplex PCR, and the TCRdb table lists in-frame clones only, not all of them. The table has about 82,000 clones, around three quarters seen once. The gene calls are TRBV6-1 and TRBJ1-2; TRBD1 is a possible D gene (6 bases). Sequencing was performed on PBMCs. This receptor was obtained from a man aged 60 to 69 in good health and CMV-seronegative. As DNA, the CDR3 is TGTGCCAGCACCACGACCCGGGACATTCACTATGGCTACACCTTC. This translates into CASTTTRDIHYGYTF.